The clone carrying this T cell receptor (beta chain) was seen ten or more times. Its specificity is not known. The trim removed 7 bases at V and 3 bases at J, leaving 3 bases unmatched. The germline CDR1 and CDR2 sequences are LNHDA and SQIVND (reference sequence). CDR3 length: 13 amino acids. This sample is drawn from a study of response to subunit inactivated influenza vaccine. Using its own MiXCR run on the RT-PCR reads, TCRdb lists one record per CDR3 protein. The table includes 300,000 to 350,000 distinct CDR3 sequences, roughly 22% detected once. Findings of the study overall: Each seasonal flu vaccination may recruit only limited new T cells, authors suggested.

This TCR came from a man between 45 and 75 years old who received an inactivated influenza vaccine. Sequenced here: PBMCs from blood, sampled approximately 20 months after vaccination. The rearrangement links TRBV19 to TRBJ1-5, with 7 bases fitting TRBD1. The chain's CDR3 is CASTDRANQPQHF. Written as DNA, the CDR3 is TGTGCCAGTACCGACAGGGCCAATCAGCCCCAGCATTTT.